The source of this T cell receptor (beta chain) is a study of blood T cell repertoires in COVID-19. The cohort comprised adults aged 18 to 89 years residing in around 25 US areas. Clinical history reported by participants formed the basis on which cohorts were assigned. For recovered donors of Cohort 3, there were two negative PCRs, clearance, or symptom resolution. Method: immunoSEQ multiplex PCR; TCRdb's copy keeps in-frame clones and lacks some. The table shows about 380,000 clones, with around nine tenths occurring only once. Sequenced: PBMCs or T cells enriched from blood (not recorded which). This sequence originates from a woman younger than 30 who had recovered from COVID-19.

The CDR3: CASSRTSVLETQYF. The CDR3 bases are TGTGCCAGCAGCCGTACTAGCGTGCTAGAGACCCAGTACTTC. The rearrangement joins TRBV28 to TRBJ2-5; 7 bases align to TRBD2. Per the germline V gene, CDR1 is MDHEN and CDR2 is SYDVKM. V gave up 6 bases and J gave up 4 bases; unmatched junction bases: 8. This CDR3 comprises 14 residues.